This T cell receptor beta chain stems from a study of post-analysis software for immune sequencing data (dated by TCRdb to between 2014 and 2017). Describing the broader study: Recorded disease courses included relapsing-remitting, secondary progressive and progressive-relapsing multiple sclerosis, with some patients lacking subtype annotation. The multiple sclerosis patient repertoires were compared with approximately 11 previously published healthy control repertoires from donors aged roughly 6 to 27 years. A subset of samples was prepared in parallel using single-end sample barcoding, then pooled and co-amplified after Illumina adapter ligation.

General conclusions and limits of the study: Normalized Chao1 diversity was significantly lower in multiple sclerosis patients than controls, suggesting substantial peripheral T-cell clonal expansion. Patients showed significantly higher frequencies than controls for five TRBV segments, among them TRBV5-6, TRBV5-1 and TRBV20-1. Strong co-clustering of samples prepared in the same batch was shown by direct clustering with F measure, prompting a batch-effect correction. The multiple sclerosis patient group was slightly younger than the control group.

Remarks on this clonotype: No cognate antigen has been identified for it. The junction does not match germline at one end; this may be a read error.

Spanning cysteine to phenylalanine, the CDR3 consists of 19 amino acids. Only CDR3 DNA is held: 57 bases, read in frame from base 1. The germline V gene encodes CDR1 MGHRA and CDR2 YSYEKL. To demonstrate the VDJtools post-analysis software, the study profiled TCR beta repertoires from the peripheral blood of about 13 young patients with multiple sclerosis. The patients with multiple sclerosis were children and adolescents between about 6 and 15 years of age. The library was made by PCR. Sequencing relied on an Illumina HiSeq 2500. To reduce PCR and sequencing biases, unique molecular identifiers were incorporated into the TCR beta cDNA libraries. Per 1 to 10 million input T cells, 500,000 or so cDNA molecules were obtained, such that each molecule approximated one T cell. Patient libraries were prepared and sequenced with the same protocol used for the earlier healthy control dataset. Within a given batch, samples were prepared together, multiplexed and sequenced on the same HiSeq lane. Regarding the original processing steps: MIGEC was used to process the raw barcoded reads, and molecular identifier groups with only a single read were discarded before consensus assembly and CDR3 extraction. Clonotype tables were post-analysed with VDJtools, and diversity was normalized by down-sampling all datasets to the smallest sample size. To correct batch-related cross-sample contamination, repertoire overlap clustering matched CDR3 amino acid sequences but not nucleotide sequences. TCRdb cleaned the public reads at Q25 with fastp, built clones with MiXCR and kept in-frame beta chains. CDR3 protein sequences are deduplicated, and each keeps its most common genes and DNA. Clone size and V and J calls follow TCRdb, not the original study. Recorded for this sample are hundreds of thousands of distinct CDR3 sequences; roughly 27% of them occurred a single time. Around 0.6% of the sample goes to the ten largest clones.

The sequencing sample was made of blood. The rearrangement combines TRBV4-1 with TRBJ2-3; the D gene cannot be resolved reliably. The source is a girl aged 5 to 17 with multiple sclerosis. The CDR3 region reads CASSEDPGLRLPSTDTQYF. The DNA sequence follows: TGCGCCAGCAGCGAAGACCCAGGCTTACGGCTACCCAGTACAGATACGCAGTATTTT.